Each of the 32 T cell receptor beta chains below was sequenced from the same sample in a study of blood T cell repertoires in COVID-19. Sequencing used immunoSEQ multiplex PCR; TCRdb keeps in-frame clones, though not all of them. The table lists 27,000 or so clones, roughly 88% of them singletons. Material: peripheral blood. These receptors were taken from a woman between 50 and 59 years old with active COVID-19.

The rearrangement links TRBV11-2 to TRBJ1-1, with D tentatively TRBD1 (6 bases). Trimming cost V 4 bases and J 2 bases, with 11 bases left between them. Germline V gives CDR1 SGHAT, CDR2 FQNNGV. This CDR3 has 14 residues. CDR3 nucleotide sequence: TGTGCCAGCAGCTATCTCAGGGGTAACACTGAAGCTTTCTTT. This gives the protein CASSYLRGNTEAFF.

The chain employs TRBV5-1 and TRBJ2-3; no definite D call. The ends were cut back, 3 bases at V and 1 base at J, with 3 bases in the middle. Germline V gene data show CDR1 as SGHRS and CDR2 as YFSETQ. The CDR3 spans 12 residues. The chain's CDR3 is CASSSGTDTQYF. CDR3 bases: TGCGCCAGCAGCTCCGGCACAGATACGCAGTATTTT.

V and J are TRBV3-1 (or the pseudogene TRBV3-2) and TRBJ1-4; a possible D gene is TRBD1 (5 bases). The CDR3 is 18 amino acids. The V end was cut by 3 bases, the J end by 6 bases, with 23 bases between. Germline-derived CDR1 and CDR2 are LGHDT and YNNKEL (reference sequence). This chain's CDR3 is CASSQKTGTRLMDEKLFF. CDR3 bases: TGTGCCAGCAGCCAGAAAACAGGAACCCGGTTGATGGATGAAAAACTGTTTTTT.

V is TRBV5-1 and J is TRBJ2-2, with D maybe TRBD1 (6 bases). CDR3 length: 15 residues. V lost 1 base and J lost 3, with 10 bases in between. Germline-derived CDR1 and CDR2 are SGHRS and YFSETQ. CDR3: CASSLFAGDTGELFF. The CDR3 DNA is TGCGCCAGCAGCTTGTTTGCAGGGGACACCGGGGAGCTGTTTTTT.

This clone was counted once. The chain uses TRBV3-1 (or the pseudogene TRBV3-2) and TRBJ2-7; 9 bases are shared with TRBD1. The CDR3 covers 15 residues. Trimming removed 1 base from V and 3 bases from J; junction bases left unmatched: 4. Germline CDR1 reads LGHDT; CDR2 reads YNNKEL (reference sequence). The CDR3 reads CASSQVGTGIYEQYF. CDR3 in DNA: TGTGCCAGCAGCCAAGTCGGGACAGGGATCTACGAGCAGTACTTC.

CDR3 protein: CASSPLYRVGTDTQYF. The CDR3 DNA is TGTGCCAGCAGTCCCCTCTACAGGGTCGGGACAGATACGCAGTATTTT. The rearrangement uses TRBV28 and TRBJ2-3; maybe TRBD1 (6 bases). The germline V gene has CDR1 MDHEN and CDR2 SYDVKM. This CDR3 is 16 amino acids long. V shed 5 bases and J shed 3 bases, with 18 bases lying between them.

The gene calls are TRBV2 and TRBJ2-1; TRBD2 agrees at 10 bases. This CDR3 contains 15 residues. The trim removed 1 base at V and 6 bases at J, leaving 3 bases unmatched. Germline-derived CDR1 and CDR2 are SNHLY and FYNNEI. CDR3 bases: TGTGCCAGCAGTGAAGGTAGCGGGAGGTTCAATGAGCAGTTCTTC. Protein sequence: CASSEGSGRFNEQFF.

In the case of this clone: The sample holds other DNA sequences that translate to the same CDR3. The CDR3 sequence is CASRLQGASSYEQYF. DNA for the CDR3: TGCGCCAGCAGGCTACAGGGGGCGTCTTCCTACGAGCAGTACTTC. The chain uses TRBV5-1 and TRBJ2-7; 9 bases map to TRBD1. The J segment lost 1 base and the V segment lost 5 bases, leaving 7 bases of the junction unmatched. This CDR3 comprises 15 residues. Germline CDR1 SGHRS, CDR2 YFSETQ.

The V and J genes are TRBV6-5 and TRBJ2-6, with a possible D match to TRBD1 (5 bases). Per the germline V gene, CDR1 is MNHEY and CDR2 is SVGAGI. The V and J ends lost 5 bases and 4 bases respectively, with 12 bases between them. This CDR3 spans 15 amino acids. DNA of the CDR3: TGTGCCAGCAGTCTCAGGGTGGCCGGGGCCAACGTCCTGACTTTC. Its translation is CASSLRVAGANVLTF.

V and J are TRBV21-1 and TRBJ2-6; the table calls TRBD2, which could not be checked here. TRBV21-1 is given as a pseudogene. The CDR3 is 17 amino acids. The CDR3 loop reads CASSKGVDGYGANVLTF. The CDR3 nucleotides read TGTGCCAGCAGCAAAGGAGTCGACGGGTACGGGGCCAACGTCCTGACTTTC.

The chain links TRBV5-1 to TRBJ2-3; perhaps TRBD2 as D (6 bases). Trimming stripped 4 bases from V and 3 bases from J, with 12 bases between. CDR3 length: 14 residues. Germline-derived CDR1 and CDR2 are SGHRS and YFSETQ. Here the CDR3 DNA reads TGCGCCAGCAGCCCCCGTGGGAGGACAGATACGCAGTATTTT. Encoded protein: CASSPRGRTDTQYF.

The CDR3: CASSLLLATDTQYF. The CDR3 coding sequence is TGCGCCAGCAGCTTGCTACTAGCCACAGATACGCAGTATTTT. The chain employs TRBV5-1 and TRBJ2-3; tentative D call: TRBD2 (6 bases). V lost 1 base and J 2 bases, leaving 8 bases between the germline ends. This CDR3 has 14 residues. The germline V gene has CDR1 SGHRS and CDR2 YFSETQ.

The chain carries TRBV6-5 and TRBJ1-4; no clear D. V lost 7 bases to trimming and J lost 4 bases, with 10 bases between them. Germline V gene lookup returns CDR1 MNHEY and CDR2 SVGAGI. The length of the CDR3 is 13 residues. CDR3 residues: CASNRRVNEKLFF. CDR3 nucleotides: TGTGCCAGCAATCGGCGGGTTAATGAAAAACTGTTTTTT.

The gene calls are TRBV19 and TRBJ2-3; no clear D. Per germline, CDR1 LNHDA and CDR2 SQIVND (reference sequence). The CDR3 totals 16 residues. V was shortened by 1 base and J by 4 bases, with 15 bases between the two germline ends. The CDR3 bases are TGTGCCAGTAGTATAGTGAAGTCGGTTTTCCCAGATACGCAGTATTTT. Amino acid sequence: CASSIVKSVFPDTQYF.

This clone was seen just once. J is TRBJ2-3 and V is TRBV21-1; TRBD2 is the table's D call and was not checked against the DNA. TRBV21-1 is termed a pseudogene. The length of the CDR3 is 18 residues. In DNA, the CDR3 is TGTGCCAGCAGCAAAGCAGCCTCTGCTAGCGGGAAGACAGATACGCAGTATTTT. Translating gives CASSKAASASGKTDTQYF.

The rearrangement links TRBV9 to TRBJ2-3; a weak D match, TRBD1 (5 bases). The germline V gene encodes CDR1 SGDLS and CDR2 YYNGEE. This CDR3 contains 12 residues. V was pared by 3 bases and J by 3 bases, with 5 bases between. CDR3: CASSEGTDTQYF. The CDR3 bases are TGTGCCAGCAGCGAGGGGACAGATACGCAGTATTTT.

The chain couples TRBV4-2 to TRBJ2-1, with D tentatively TRBD1 (5 bases). Germline lookup yields CDR1 LGHNA and CDR2 YNFKEQ. Trimming took 0 bases from V and 3 from J, leaving 9 bases between them. The length of the CDR3 is 15 residues. This CDR3 is CASSQDPRDYNEQFF. Written as DNA, the CDR3 is TGTGCCAGCAGCCAAGACCCCAGGGACTACAATGAGCAGTTCTTC.

The chain couples TRBV2 to TRBJ1-2; 7 bases map to TRBD1. V shed 7 bases and J 14 bases; nucleotides not matched to a gene: 16. The CDR3 covers 13 residues. Germline CDR1 SNHLY, CDR2 FYNNEI. The CDR3 loop reads CASTPGTALGRTF. CDR3 sequence (DNA): TGTGCCAGCACCCCCGGGACAGCCCTTGGTAGGACCTTC.

Turning to this clone: Other DNA sequences within the sample encode an identical CDR3. The CDR3 sequence is CASSQVGLAGVETQYF. The CDR3 DNA reads as TGTGCCAGCAGCCAAGTAGGACTAGCGGGAGTGGAGACCCAGTACTTC. The V and J genes are TRBV4-2 and TRBJ2-5, with TRBD2 identical over 13 bases. This CDR3 spans 16 amino acids. V trimming: 1 base; J trimming: 5 bases; junction bases outside the gene matches: 4. Germline CDR1 reads LGHNA; CDR2 reads YNFKEQ.

V usage is TRBV6-1 and J usage is TRBJ2-5, with D uncertain. Germline-derived CDR1 and CDR2 are MNHNS and SASEGT. V was pared by 3 bases and J by 5 bases, with 10 bases between. The length of the CDR3 is 13 residues. In DNA, the CDR3 is TGTGCCAGCAGTGAGAGAGTCACGGAGACCCAGTACTTC. Protein product: CASSERVTETQYF.

The rearrangement links TRBV6-1 to TRBJ2-5, with D uncertain. Germline assignment: CDR1 MNHNS and CDR2 SASEGT. The CDR3 length is 14 residues. Trimming left V 2 bases short and J 4 bases short, with 11 bases between. Here the CDR3 reads CASSELVIGETQYF. The CDR3 DNA is TGTGCCAGCAGTGAACTAGTCATCGGAGAGACCCAGTACTTC.

The genes are TRBV5-6 and TRBJ1-5; 8 positions agree with TRBD1. The trim removed 3 bases at V and 2 bases at J, leaving 10 bases unmatched. This CDR3 has 17 amino acids. In germline, CDR1 is SGHDT, CDR2 YYEEEE. The CDR3 spells CASSSGDRLMGNQPQHF. The CDR3 coding sequence is TGTGCCAGCAGCTCCGGGGACAGGCTTATGGGCAATCAGCCCCAGCATTTT.

The chain joins TRBV6-5 to TRBJ2-3; the D gene is possibly TRBD2 (6 bases). V dropped 8 bases and J dropped 1 base, with 10 bases sitting between them. CDR1 MNHEY and CDR2 SVGAGI come from the germline V gene. The CDR3 is made up of 13 amino acids. The CDR3 DNA follows: TGTGCCAGCCTCGGAGGGGGCACAGATACGCAGTATTTT. Amino acids: CASLGGGTDTQYF.

The CDR3 sequence: CASSLQTGVITDTQYF. In DNA, the CDR3 is TGTGCCAGCAGCTTGCAGACAGGGGTTATCACAGATACGCAGTATTTT. V gene TRBV7-6 combines with J gene TRBJ2-3; TRBD1 agrees at 8 bases. V dropped 3 bases and J dropped 2; count of bases not matched to a gene: 7. The CDR3 sequence is 16 residues long. The germline V gene has CDR1 SGHVS and CDR2 FNYEAQ.

This clone is labeled medium-sized. V is TRBV7-9 and J is TRBJ2-7, with D uncertain. V lost 3 bases and J 4 bases, leaving 7 bases between the germline ends. Per the germline V gene, CDR1 is SEHNR and CDR2 is FQNEAQ (reference sequence). The CDR3 is 12 amino acids. CDR3: CASSFGLYEQYF. The DNA of the CDR3 is TGTGCCAGCAGCTTCGGGTTGTACGAGCAGTACTTC.

V gene TRBV11-2 combines with J gene TRBJ1-4, with D possibly TRBD1 on 6 matching bases. Trimming shortened V by 5 bases and J by 3 bases, and 16 bases separated the two germline ends. CDR3 size: 16 residues. Germline loops: CDR1 SGHAT, CDR2 FQNNGV. The DNA of the CDR3 is TGTGCCAGCAGCGTCCTCCGGGGGGCCGCTAATGAAAAACTGTTTTTT. Amino acid sequence: CASSVLRGAANEKLFF.

CDR3 coding DNA: TGTGCCAGCTCACCTTTAGGGGGGGACACTGAAGCTTTCTTT. This codes for CASSPLGGDTEAFF. The rearrangement joins TRBV18 to TRBJ1-1; a possible D gene is TRBD1 (6 bases). The germline V gene has CDR1 KGHSH and CDR2 LQKENI. The length of the CDR3 is 14 residues. Trimming took 3 bases from V and 3 from J, leaving 11 bases between them.

The V gene is TRBV28, the J gene TRBJ1-2; 7 positions match TRBD1. Germline lookup yields CDR1 MDHEN and CDR2 SYDVKM. The CDR3 is made up of 14 amino acids. V gave up 5 bases and J gave up 4 bases; unmatched junction bases: 7. Written as DNA, the CDR3 is TGTGCCAGCAGTCCACGACAGGGAAGCTATGGCTACACCTTC. Its protein product is CASSPRQGSYGYTF.

V gene TRBV28 combines with J gene TRBJ2-3; TRBD2 matches at 7 bases. The CDR3 totals 15 residues. With 11 bases clipped from V and 1 base from J, the junction kept 12 bases outside the gene matches. Germline CDR1 and CDR2: MDHEN and SYDVKM. The CDR3 region is CAAHSRAGGTDTQYF. In DNA form, the CDR3 reads TGTGCCGCACATTCGAGGGCGGGAGGCACAGATACGCAGTATTTT. Using reference TRBV28 and TRBJ2-3 for the parts outside the CDR3, the full variable domain is DVKVTQSSRYLVKRTGEKVFLECVQDMDHENMFWYRQDPGLGLRLIYFSYDVKMKEKGDIPEGYSVSREKKERFSLILESASTNQTSMYLCAAHSRAGGTDTQYFGPGTRLTVL.

The V gene is TRBV10-3, the J gene TRBJ2-3; 9 positions agree with TRBD1. The germline V gene encodes CDR1 ENHRY and CDR2 SYGVKD. The V and J ends lost 5 bases and 5 bases, in that order; junction bases with no gene match: 8. The CDR3 consists of 15 residues. DNA for the CDR3: TGTGCCATCAGTTCCTCACAGGGGGCAGAAGATACGCAGTATTTT. Its protein product is CAISSSQGAEDTQYF.

The chain joins TRBV10-1 to TRBJ2-3; 9 positions match TRBD2. The germline CDR1 and CDR2 sequences are WNHNN and SYGVQD (reference sequence). This CDR3 is 14 amino acids long. J was trimmed by 2 bases and V by 8 bases; bases with no gene match: 5. CDR3 sequence: CASGASGNTDTQYF. CDR3 bases: TGCGCCAGCGGGGCTAGCGGGAACACAGATACGCAGTATTTT.

This chain links TRBV12-5 with TRBJ2-5; 9 bases align to TRBD2. Trimming cost V 4 bases and J 5 bases; bases outside gene matches: 14. The germline gives CDR1 LGHNT, CDR2 FRNRAP. CDR3 length: 17 residues. Here the CDR3 reads CASGCFQREALRETQYF. The CDR3 nucleotides are TGTGCTAGTGGTTGTTTCCAGCGGGAGGCTCTTCGGGAGACCCAGTACTTC.